The T cell receptor beta chain under discussion was sequenced for a study of cytotoxic CD8 clonotypes in ibrutinib-treated CLL. The study, taken as a whole, reports: Starting clonality was above that of age-matched healthy donors and tracked circulating CD8+ T-cell counts.

Germline values: CDR1 MNHEY, CDR2 SMNVEV (reference sequence). The CDR3 runs to 14 residues. V gave up 6 bases and J gave up 0 bases; unmatched junction bases: 3. A word on this clone: Its antigen is still unknown.

Depth targeted 1 in 200,000 to 1 in 1 million T cells, averaging around 10x coverage per clonotype. Clones were sequenced by immunoSEQ multiplex PCR, and TCRdb holds only the in-frame ones, with some missing. The data show some 200,000 clones, with more than 70% seen just once and approximately 10% held by the top ten. This specimen was PBMCs, taken after 12 months of ibrutinib treatment. The receptor comes from a human donor with chronic lymphocytic leukemia. This chain uses TRBV27 with TRBJ2-7, with TRBD1 identical over 9 bases. CDR3 region: CASSNRGHSYEQYF. The CDR3 DNA sequence: TGTGCCAGCAGCAACAGGGGGCACTCCTACGAGCAGTACTTC.